This T cell receptor (beta chain) was observed in a study of blood T cell repertoires in COVID-19. Assay: immunoSEQ multiplex PCR; the TCRdb copy retains only in-frame clones and omits some. This sample has around 250,000 clones, with around 88% found just once. The CDR3 is made up of 13 amino acids. Trimming left V 5 bases short and J 8 bases short, with 15 bases between. Germline CDR1 and CDR2: SEHNR and FQNEAQ (reference sequence). The TCR sequence derives from a woman in her 40s with acute COVID-19. The specimen sequenced was PBMCs or T cells enriched from blood (not recorded which). The V call is TRBV7-9, the J call TRBJ1-2; D not certain. The CDR3 protein is CASSPQASSGYTF. CDR3 in DNA: TGTGCCAGCAGCCCCCAGGCCTCGTCGGGCTACACCTTC.